This T cell receptor (beta chain) originates from a study of blood T cells in healthy people across ages. Study context: T cells yielded about one barcoded beta molecule per two cells through template switching.

The sample holds many counts of this clonotype. What it binds is not known. The authors ran a second PCR of about 7 to 11 cycles using a sample-barcoded 5' primer and a J-beta primer mix. Each cDNA molecule received a tag from a template-switch adaptor that had 12 random nucleotides. TCRdb recomputed calls from the 5' RACE reads with MiXCR, one row per CDR3 protein. The sample shows roughly 1,300,000 distinct CDR3 sequences, approximately 59% of them seen only once. Study results and limitations: TCR beta diversity tracked closely with naive T cell percentage.

Deletions cut 3 bases from V and 5 bases from J, with 17 bases between. This CDR3 comprises 15 residues. The V gene's germline CDR1 is SGHRS and CDR2 YFSETQ. This TCR was recovered from a man aged 18-30 years in good health. Sequencing used blood. V and J are TRBV5-1 and TRBJ2-5; D is perhaps TRBD1 (5 bases). The CDR3 region has the DNA TGCGCCAGCAGCTCCTCGGATGGGGCCGGGGAGACCCAGTACTTC. This encodes CASSSSDGAGETQYF.